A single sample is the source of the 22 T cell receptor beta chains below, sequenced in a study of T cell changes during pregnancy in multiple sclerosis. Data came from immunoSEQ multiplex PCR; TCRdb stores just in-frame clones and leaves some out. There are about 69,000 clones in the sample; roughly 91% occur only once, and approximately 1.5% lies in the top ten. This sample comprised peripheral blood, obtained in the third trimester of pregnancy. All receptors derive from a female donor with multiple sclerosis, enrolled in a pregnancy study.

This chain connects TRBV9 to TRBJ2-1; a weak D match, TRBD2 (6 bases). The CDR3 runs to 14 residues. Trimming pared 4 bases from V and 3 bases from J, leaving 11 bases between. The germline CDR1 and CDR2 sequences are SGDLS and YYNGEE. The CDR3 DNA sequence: TGTGCCAGCAGCACCGGGACTCGCTACAATGAGCAGTTCTTC. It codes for CASSTGTRYNEQFF.

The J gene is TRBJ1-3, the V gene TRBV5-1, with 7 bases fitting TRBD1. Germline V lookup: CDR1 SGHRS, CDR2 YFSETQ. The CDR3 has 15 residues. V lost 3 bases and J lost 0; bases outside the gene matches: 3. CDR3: CASSSGGLSGNTIYF. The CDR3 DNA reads TGCGCCAGCAGCTCAGGGGGGCTCTCTGGAAACACCATATATTTT.

The CDR3 coding sequence is TGTGCCAGTAGGGTGACAGGGGAGTTTGGTCAGCCCCAGCATTTT. Protein: CASRVTGEFGQPQHF. The chain carries TRBV19 and TRBJ1-5, with 8 positions matching TRBD1. The V and J ends lost 6 bases and 6 bases, in that order; junction bases with no gene match: 10. This CDR3 comprises 15 residues. Germline CDR1 LNHDA, CDR2 SQIVND (reference sequence).

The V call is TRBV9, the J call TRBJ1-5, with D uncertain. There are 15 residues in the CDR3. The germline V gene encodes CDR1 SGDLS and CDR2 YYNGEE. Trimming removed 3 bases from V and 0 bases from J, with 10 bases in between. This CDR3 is CASSAGAYSNQPQHF. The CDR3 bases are TGTGCCAGCAGCGCGGGAGCCTATAGCAATCAGCCCCAGCATTTT.

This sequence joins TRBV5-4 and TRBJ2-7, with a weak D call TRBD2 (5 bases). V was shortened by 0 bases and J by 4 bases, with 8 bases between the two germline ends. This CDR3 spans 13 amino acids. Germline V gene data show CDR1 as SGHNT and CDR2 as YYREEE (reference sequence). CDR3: CASSLEDSYEQYF. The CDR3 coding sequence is TGTGCCAGCAGCTTGGAGGACTCTTACGAGCAGTACTTC.

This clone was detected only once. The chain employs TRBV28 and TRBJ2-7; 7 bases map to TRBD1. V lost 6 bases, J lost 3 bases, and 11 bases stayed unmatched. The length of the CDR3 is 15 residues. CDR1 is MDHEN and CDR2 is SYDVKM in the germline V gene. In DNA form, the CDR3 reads TGTGCCAGCAGGCAGACAGGGAACTTGGTCTACGAGCAGTACTTC. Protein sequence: CASRQTGNLVYEQYF.

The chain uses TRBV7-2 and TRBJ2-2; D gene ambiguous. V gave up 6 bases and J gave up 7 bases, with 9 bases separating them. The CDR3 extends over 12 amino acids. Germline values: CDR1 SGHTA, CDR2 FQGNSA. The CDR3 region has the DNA TGTGCCAGCAGTGGGCTCTTCGGGGAGCTGTTTTTT. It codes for CASSGLFGELFF.

The CDR3 DNA reads as TGTGCCAGCAGCCCTAGCGGTACCATGAACACTGAAGCTTTCTTT. Amino acid sequence: CASSPSGTMNTEAFF. The V gene is TRBV6-5, the J gene TRBJ1-1, with D unclear. V was clipped by 6 bases and J by 0 bases, with 14 bases between them. Germline lookup yields CDR1 MNHEY and CDR2 SVGAGI. CDR3 length equals 15 residues.

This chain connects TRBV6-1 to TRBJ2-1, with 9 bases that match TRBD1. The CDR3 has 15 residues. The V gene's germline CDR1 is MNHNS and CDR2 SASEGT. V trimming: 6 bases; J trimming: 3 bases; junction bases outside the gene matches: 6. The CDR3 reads CASREGTGNYNEQFF. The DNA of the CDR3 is TGTGCCAGCAGGGAGGGGACAGGGAACTACAATGAGCAGTTCTTC.

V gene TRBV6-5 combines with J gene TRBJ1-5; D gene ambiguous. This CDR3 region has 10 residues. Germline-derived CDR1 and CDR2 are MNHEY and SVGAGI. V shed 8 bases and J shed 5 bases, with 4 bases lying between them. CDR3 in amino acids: CASPYQPQHF. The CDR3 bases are TGTGCCAGCCCTTATCAGCCCCAGCATTTT.

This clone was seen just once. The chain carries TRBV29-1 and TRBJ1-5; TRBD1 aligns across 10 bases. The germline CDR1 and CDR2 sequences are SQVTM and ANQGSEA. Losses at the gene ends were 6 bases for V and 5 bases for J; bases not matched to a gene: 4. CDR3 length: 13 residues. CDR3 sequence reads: CSVQTGGDQPQHF. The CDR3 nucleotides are TGCAGCGTCCAGACAGGGGGCGATCAGCCCCAGCATTTT. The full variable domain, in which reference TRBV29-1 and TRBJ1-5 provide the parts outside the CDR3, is SAVISQKPSRDICQRGTSLTIQCQVDSQVTMMFWYRQQPGQSLTLIATANQGSEATYESGFVIDKFPISRPNLTFSTLTVSNMSPEDSSIYLCSVQTGGDQPQHFGDGTRLSIL.

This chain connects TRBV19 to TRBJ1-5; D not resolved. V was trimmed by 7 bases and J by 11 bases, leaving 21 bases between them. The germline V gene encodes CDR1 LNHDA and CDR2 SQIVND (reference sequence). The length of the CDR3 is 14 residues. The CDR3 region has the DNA TGTGCCAGTACCCTACGGGGAGGTCCCCCCTCCCAGCATTTT. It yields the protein CASTLRGGPPSQHF.

Written as DNA, the CDR3 is TGTGCCAGCAGTTCGGGACTAGCAGCAGGGGAGCTGTTTTTT. Protein sequence: CASSSGLAAGELFF. The gene calls are TRBV28 and TRBJ2-2; 9 bases map to TRBD2. Germline loops: CDR1 MDHEN, CDR2 SYDVKM. The junction had 5 bases not matched to a gene; V was cut back by 4 bases and J by 8 bases. The CDR3 runs to 14 residues.

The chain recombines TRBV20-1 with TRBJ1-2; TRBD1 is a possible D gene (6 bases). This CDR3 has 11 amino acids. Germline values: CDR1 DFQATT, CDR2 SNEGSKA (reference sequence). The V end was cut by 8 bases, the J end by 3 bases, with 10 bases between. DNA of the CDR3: TGCAGTACTCACAGGGACTATGGCTACACCTTC. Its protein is CSTHRDYGYTF.

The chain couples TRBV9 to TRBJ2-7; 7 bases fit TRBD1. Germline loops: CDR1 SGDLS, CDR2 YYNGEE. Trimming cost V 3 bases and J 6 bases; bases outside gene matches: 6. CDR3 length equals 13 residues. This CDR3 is CASSATGAGEQYF. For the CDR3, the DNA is TGTGCCAGCAGCGCAACAGGGGCGGGCGAGCAGTACTTC.

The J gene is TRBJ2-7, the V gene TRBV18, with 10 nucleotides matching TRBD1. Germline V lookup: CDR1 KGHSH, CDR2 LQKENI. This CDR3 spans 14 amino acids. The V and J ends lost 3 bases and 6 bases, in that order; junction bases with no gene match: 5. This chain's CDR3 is CASSPGTGVPEQYF. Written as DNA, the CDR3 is TGTGCCAGCTCACCCGGGACAGGGGTCCCCGAGCAGTACTTC.

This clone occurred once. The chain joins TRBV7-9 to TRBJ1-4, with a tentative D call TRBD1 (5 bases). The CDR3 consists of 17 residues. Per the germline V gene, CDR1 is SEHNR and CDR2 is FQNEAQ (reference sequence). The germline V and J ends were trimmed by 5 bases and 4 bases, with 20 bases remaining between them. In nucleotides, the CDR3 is TGTGCCAGCAGCCCGGGGGGGAACAGCCGGCATAATGAAAAACTGTTTTTT. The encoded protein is CASSPGGNSRHNEKLFF. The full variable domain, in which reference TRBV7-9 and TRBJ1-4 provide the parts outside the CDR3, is DTGVSQNPRHKITKRGQNVTFRCDPISEHNRLYWYRQTLGQGPEFLTYFQNEAQLEKSRLLSDRFSAERPKGSFSTLEIQRTEQGDSAMYLCASSPGGNSRHNEKLFFGSGTQLSVL.

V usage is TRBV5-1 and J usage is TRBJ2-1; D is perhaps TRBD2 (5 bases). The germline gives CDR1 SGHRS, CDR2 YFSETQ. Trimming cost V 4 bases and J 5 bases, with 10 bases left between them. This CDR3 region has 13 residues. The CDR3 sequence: CASSPGGNNEQFF. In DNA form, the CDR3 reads TGCGCCAGCAGCCCAGGAGGTAACAATGAGCAGTTCTTC.

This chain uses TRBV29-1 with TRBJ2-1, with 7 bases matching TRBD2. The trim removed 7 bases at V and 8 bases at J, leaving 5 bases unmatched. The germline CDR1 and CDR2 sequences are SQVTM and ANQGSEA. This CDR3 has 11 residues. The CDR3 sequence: CSGGGWDEQFF. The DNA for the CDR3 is TGCAGCGGGGGGGGTTGGGATGAGCAGTTCTTC.

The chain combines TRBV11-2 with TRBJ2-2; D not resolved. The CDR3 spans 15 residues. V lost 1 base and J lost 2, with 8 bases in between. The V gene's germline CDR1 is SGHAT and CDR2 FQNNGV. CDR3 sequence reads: CASSLVMTNTGELFF. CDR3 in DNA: TGTGCCAGCAGCTTAGTGATGACAAACACCGGGGAGCTGTTTTTT.

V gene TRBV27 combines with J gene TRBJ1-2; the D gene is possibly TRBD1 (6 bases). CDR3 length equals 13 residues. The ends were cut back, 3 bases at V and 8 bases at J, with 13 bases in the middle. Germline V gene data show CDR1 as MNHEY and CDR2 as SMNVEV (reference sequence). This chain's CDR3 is CASSLRGISGYTF. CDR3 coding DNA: TGTGCCAGCAGTTTGAGGGGGATTTCCGGCTACACCTTC.

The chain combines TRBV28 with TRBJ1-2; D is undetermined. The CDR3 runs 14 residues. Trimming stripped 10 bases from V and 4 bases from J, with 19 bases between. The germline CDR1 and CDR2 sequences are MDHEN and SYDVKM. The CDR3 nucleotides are TGTGCCACCACACTCAGCCACAGTGGCTATGGCTACACCTTC. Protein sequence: CATTLSHSGYGYTF.